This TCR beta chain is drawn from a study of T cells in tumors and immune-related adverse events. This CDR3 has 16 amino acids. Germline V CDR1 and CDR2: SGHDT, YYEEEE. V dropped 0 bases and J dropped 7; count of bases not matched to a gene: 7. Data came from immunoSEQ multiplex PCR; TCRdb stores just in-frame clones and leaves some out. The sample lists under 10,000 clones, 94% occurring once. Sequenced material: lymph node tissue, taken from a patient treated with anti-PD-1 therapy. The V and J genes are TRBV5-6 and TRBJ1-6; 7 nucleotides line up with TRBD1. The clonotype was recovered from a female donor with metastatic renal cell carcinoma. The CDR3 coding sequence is TGTGCCAGCAGCTTGGGCCAGACAGGGTCGAATTCACCCCTCCACTTT. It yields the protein CASSLGQTGSNSPLHF.